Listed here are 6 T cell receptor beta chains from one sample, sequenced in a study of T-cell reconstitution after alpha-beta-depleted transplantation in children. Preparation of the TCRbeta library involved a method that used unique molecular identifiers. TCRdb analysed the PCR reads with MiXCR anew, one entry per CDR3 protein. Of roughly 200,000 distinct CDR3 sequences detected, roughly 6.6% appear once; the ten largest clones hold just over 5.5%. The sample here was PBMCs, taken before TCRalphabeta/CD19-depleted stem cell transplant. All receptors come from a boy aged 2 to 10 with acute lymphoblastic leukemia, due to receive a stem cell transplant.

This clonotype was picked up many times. CDR3 coding DNA: TGCAGCGTCCAAGGGTCCGGGACAGCAACTAATGAAAAACTGTTTTTT. It specifies CSVQGSGTATNEKLFF. V usage is TRBV29-1 and J usage is TRBJ1-4, with TRBD1 identical over 7 bases. V was pared by 6 bases and J by 0 bases, with 10 bases of the junction left unmatched. CDR1 SQVTM and CDR2 ANQGSEA come from the germline V gene. This CDR3 contains 16 residues.

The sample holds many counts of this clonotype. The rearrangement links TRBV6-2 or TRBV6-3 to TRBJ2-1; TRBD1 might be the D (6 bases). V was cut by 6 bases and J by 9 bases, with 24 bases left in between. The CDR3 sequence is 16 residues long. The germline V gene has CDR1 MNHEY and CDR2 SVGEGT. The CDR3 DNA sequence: TGTGCCAGCAGCCAGGACAGTGCTTATTGGTGGGGTGAGCAGTTCTTC. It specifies CASSQDSAYWWGEQFF.

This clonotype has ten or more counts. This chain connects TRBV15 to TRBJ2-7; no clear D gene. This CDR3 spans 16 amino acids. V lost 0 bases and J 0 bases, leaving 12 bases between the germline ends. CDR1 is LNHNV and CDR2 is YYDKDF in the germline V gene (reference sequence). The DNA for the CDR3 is TGTGCCACCAGCAGAGATTGGTACAGTAGCTCCTACGAGCAGTACTTC. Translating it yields CATSRDWYSSSYEQYF.

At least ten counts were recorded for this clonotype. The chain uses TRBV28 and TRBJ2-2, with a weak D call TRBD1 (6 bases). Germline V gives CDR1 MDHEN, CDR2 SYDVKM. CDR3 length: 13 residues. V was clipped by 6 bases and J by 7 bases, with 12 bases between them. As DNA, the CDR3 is TGTGCCAGCAGACTACAGGGTTACGGGGAGCTGTTTTTT. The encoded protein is CASRLQGYGELFF. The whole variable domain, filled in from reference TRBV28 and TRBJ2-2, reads DVKVTQSSRYLVKRTGEKVFLECVQDMDHENMFWYRQDPGLGLRLIYFSYDVKMKEKGDIPEGYSVSREKKERFSLILESASTNQTSMYLCASRLQGYGELFFGEGSRLTVL.

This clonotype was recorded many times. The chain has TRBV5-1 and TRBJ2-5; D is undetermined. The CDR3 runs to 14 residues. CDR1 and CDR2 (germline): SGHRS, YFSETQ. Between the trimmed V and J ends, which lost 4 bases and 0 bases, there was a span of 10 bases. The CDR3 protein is CASSHDIHQETQYF. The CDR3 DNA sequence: TGCGCCAGCAGCCACGACATCCACCAAGAGACCCAGTACTTC.

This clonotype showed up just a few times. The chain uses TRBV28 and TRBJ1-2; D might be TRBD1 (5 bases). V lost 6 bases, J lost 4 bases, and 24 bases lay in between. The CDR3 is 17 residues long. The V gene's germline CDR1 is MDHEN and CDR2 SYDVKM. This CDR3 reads CASSPPAGLIASYGYTF. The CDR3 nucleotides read TGTGCCAGCAGCCCCCCGGCGGGACTTATTGCTAGCTATGGCTACACCTTC.